This T cell receptor beta chain appears in the sequencing data of a study of blood T cells in healthy people across ages. Individuals who donated were healthy Caucasians from Russia aged about 6 to 100. Concerning this clonotype: Its cognate antigen is unknown.

A second about 6 to 11 cycle PCR used barcoded and J-beta primers. TCRdb passed the 5' RACE reads through MiXCR, listing each CDR3 protein once. Among some 710,000 distinct CDR3 sequences, around 45% were seen once, and the ten largest hold 15% to 20%. The study, taken as a whole, reports: Researchers deemed the diversity estimates from one million T cells underestimates.

The sequence came from an elderly man in good health. The sequencing sample was made of blood.

CDR3 amino acids: CASSQYTGTGIGNQPQHF. CDR3 bases: TGTGCCAGCAGCCAATACACCGGGACAGGGATCGGCAATCAGCCCCAGCATTTT. The V gene is TRBV5-8, the J gene TRBJ1-5; TRBD1 matches 9 bases. With V trimmed by 4 bases and J by 2 bases, 13 bases remained unmatched. CDR1 and CDR2 from the germline V gene are SGHTS and YDEGEE. The CDR3 spans 18 residues.